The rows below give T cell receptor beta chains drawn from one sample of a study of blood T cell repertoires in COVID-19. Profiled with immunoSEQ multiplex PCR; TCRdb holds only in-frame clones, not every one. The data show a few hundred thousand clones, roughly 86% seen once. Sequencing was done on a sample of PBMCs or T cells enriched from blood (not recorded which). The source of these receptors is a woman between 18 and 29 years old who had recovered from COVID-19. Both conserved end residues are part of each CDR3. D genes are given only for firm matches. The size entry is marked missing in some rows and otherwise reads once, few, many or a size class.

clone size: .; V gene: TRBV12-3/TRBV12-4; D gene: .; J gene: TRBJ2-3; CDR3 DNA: TGTGCCAGCCGAGATAGCCGTACAGATACGCAGTATTTT; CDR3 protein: CASRDSRTDTQYF
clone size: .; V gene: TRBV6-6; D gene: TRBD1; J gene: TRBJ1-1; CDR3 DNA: TGTGCCAGCAGGGTGACAGGGGCGGAGAACACTGAAGCTTTCTTT; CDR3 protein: CASRVTGAENTEAFF
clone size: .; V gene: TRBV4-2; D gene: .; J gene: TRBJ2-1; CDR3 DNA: TGTGCCAGCAGCCAAGATTTGTCGAACAGGGGAGGCAATGAGCAGTTCTTC; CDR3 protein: CASSQDLSNRGGNEQFF
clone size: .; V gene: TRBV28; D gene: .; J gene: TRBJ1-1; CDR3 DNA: TGTGCCAGCAGTTTAAGGGCCGCGGGCGGTGGATCTGAAGCTTTCTTT; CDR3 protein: CASSLRAAGGGSEAFF
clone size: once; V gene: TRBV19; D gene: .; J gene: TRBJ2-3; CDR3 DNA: TGTGCCAGTAGTATTGGTTTGGGGGAGGTAGCAGATACGCAGTATTTT; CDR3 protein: CASSIGLGEVADTQYF
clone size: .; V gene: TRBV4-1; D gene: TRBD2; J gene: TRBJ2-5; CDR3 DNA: TGCGCCAGCAGCCCGTTAACTTTAGCGGGGGCCGGAGAGACCCAGTACTTC; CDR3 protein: CASSPLTLAGAGETQYF
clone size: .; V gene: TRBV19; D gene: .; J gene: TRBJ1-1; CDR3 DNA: TGTGCCAGTAGTATAACCCCGTCGGGGAGCACTGAAGCTTTCTTT; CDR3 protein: CASSITPSGSTEAFF
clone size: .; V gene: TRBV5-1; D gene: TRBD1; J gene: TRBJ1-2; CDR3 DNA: TGCGCCAGCAGCGCAGGGACAGGGTACGGTGGCGGCTACACCTTC; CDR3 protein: CASSAGTGYGGGYTF
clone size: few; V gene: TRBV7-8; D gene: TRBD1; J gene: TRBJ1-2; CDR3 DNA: TGTGCCAGCAGCTTAGCAGATGGGACAGGGTATGGCTACACCTTC; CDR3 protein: CASSLADGTGYGYTF
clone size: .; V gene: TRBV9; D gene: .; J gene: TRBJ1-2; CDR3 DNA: TGTGCCAGCAGCGTAGGGGACACAGGGATATCTGGCTACACCTTC; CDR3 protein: CASSVGDTGISGYTF
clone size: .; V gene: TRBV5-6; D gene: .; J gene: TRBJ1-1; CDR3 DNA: TGTGCCAGCAGCGCCGGAAAGGGGTGGGACACTGAAGCTTTCTTT; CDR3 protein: CASSAGKGWDTEAFF
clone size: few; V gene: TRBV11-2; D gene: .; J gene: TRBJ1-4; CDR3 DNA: TGTGCCAGCAGCTTAGGTAGATCAAATGAAAAACTGTTTTTT; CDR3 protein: CASSLGRSNEKLFF
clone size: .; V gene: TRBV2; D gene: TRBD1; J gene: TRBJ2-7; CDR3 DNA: TGTGCCAGCAGGTCCGGGACAGGATATGGCGAGCAGTACTTC; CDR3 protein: CASRSGTGYGEQYF
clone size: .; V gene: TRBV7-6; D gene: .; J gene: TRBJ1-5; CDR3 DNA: TGTGCCAGCAGCCCAAACCTTGGGGGGTTTTCGAATCAGCCCCAGCATTTT; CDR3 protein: CASSPNLGGFSNQPQHF
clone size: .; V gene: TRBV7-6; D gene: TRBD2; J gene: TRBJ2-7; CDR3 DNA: TGTGCCAGCAGCCCAGCTAGCGGGAGGGCCGATCGGTCCTACGAGCAGTACTTC; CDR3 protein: CASSPASGRADRSYEQYF
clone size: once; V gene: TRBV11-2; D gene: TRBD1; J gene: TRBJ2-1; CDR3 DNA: TGTGCCAGCAGCATGCTCCGGGACAGAGCCTACAATGAGCAGTTCTTC; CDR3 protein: CASSMLRDRAYNEQFF
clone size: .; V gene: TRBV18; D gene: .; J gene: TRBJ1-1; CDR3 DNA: TGTGCCAGCTCACCCCCCGGGGAAGCTTTCTTT; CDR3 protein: CASSPPGEAFF
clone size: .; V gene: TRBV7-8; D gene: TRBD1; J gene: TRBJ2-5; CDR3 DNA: TGTGCCAGCAGCTTATTTATTGTGGGAACGTGGGGGACAGGGGCTAAAGAGACCCAGTACTTC; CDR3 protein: CASSLFIVGTWGTGAKETQYF
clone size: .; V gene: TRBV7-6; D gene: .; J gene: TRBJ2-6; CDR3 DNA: TGTGCCAGCAGCTTAGGGGGCCCTGGGGCCAACGTCCTGACTTTC; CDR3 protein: CASSLGGPGANVLTF
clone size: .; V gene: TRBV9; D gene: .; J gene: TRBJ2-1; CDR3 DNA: TGTGCCAGCAGCCCAACGGAGAATGAGCAGTTCTTC; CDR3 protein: CASSPTENEQFF
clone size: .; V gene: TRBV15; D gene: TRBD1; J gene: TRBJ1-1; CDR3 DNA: TGTGCCACCAGCTTCCGACAGGGCTCTGAAGCTTTCTTT; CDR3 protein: CATSFRQGSEAFF
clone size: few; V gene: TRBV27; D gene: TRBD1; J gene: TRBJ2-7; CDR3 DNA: TGTGCCAGCAGTTCACCCACTGCGGGGACAGGCGATTTCTACGAGCAGTACTTC; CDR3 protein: CASSSPTAGTGDFYEQYF
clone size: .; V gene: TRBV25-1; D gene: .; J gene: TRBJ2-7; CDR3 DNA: TGTGCCAGCAGTGAAGCCGGGACACCAACCTACGAGCAGTACTTC; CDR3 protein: CASSEAGTPTYEQYF
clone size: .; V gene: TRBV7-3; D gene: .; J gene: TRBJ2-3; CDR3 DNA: TGTGCCAGCAGCTTAGAGGGTAGCACAGATACGCAGTATTTT; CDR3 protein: CASSLEGSTDTQYF
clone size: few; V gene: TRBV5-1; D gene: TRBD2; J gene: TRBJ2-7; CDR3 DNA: TGCGCCAGCAGCTCCTCCCTAGCGGGGGGATCAATTTACGAGCAGTACTTC; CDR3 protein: CASSSSLAGGSIYEQYF
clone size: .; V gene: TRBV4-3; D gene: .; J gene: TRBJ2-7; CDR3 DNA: TGCGCCAGCAGCCAAGATCAAGTCGCGGGAACGCCCTACGAGCAGTACTTC; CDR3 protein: CASSQDQVAGTPYEQYF
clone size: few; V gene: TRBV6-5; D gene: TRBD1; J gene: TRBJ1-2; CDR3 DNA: TGTGCCAGCAGTTACACGACAGGGCAGGGCTACACCTTC; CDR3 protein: CASSYTTGQGYTF
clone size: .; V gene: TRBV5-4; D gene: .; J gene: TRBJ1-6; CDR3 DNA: TGTGCCAGCAGCTTCTTAAAGGGGGTGCCGAATAATTCACCCCTCCACTTT; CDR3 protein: CASSFLKGVPNNSPLHF
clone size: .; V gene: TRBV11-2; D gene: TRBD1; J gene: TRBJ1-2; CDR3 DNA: TGTGCCAGCAGCTTGGGGACAGACTATGGCTACACCTTC; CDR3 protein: CASSLGTDYGYTF
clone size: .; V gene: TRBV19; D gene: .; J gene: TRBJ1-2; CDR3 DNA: TGTGCCAGTAGCCCAGGGGTTTTCTATGGCTACACCTTC; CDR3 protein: CASSPGVFYGYTF
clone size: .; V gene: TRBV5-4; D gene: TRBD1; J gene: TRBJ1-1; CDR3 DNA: TGTGCCAGCAGCTTGAGGGGGCCCGCTGAAGCTTTCTTT; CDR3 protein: CASSLRGPAEAFF
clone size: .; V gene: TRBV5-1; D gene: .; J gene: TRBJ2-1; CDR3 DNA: TGCGCCAGCAGCTTGGAGGCCTTGACAGTCTGGATCTTC; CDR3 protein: CASSLEALTVWIF
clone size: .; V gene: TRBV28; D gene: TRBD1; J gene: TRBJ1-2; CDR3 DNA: TGTGCCTCATTAGTCGGGACAGGGGCGACCTATGGTGGCTACACCTTC; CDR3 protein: CASLVGTGATYGGYTF
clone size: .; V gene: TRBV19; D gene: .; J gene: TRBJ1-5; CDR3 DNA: TGTGCCAGTAGTACGGGGAGGGTTCGTCAGCCCCAGCATTTT; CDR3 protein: CASSTGRVRQPQHF
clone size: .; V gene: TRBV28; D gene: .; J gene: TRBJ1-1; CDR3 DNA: TGTGCCACCTTCAGTGGCACAGGGAACACTGAAGCTTTCTTT; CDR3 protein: CATFSGTGNTEAFF
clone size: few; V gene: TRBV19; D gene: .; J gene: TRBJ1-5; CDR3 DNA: TGTGCCAGTAGTACTGGGGGGGCGGGGAACCAGCCCCAGCATTTT; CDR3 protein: CASSTGGAGNQPQHF
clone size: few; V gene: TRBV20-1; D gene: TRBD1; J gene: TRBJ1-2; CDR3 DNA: TGCAGTGCTAGTCCCGGGACAGGGGTTGATGGCTACACCTTC; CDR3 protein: CSASPGTGVDGYTF
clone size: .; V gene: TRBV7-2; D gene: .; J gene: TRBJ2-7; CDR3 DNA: TGTGCCAGCAGCCACGGGAGCTACGAGCAGTACTTC; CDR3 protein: CASSHGSYEQYF
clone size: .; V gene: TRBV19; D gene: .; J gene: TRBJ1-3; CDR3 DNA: TGTGCCAGTAGTATCGGTCTCTCTGGAAACACCATATATTTT; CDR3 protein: CASSIGLSGNTIYF
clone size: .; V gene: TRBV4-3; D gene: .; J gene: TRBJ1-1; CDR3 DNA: TGCGCCAGCAGCCAAGAAACAGGACAAACCACTGAAGCTTTCTTT; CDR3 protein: CASSQETGQTTEAFF
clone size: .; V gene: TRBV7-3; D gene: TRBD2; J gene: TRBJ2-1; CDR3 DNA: TGTGCCAGCAGCAGGGCTAGCGGGAAACAAAATGAGCAGTTCTTC; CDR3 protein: CASSRASGKQNEQFF
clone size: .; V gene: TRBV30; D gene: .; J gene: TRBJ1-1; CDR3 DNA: TGTGCCTGGGGTCCTTTTCGGGCTGAAGCTTTCTTT; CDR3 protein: CAWGPFRAEAFF
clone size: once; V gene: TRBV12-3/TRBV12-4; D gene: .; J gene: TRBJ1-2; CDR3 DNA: TGTGCCAGCAGTTTCTGGGGCGGCTACACCTTC; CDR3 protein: CASSFWGGYTF
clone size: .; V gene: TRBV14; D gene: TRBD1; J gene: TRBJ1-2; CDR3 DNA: TGTGCCAGCAGCGGGGACAGGGGGCAGCCTAACTATGGCTACACCTTC; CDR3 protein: CASSGDRGQPNYGYTF
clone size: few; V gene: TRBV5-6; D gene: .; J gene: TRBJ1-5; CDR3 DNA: TGTGCCAGCAGCTTTTTCGATCAGCCCCAGCATTTT; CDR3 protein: CASSFFDQPQHF
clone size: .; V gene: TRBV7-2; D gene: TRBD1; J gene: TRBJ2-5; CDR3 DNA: TGTGCCAGCAGCTTACTTAGTCGGCTAACAGGGGGTTCAGAGACCCAGTACTTC; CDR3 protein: CASSLLSRLTGGSETQYF
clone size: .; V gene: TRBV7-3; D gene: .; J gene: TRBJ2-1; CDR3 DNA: TGTGCCAGCAGCCCGGGACTCTCCCGGGCCGGGTACAATGAGCAGTTCTTC; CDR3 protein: CASSPGLSRAGYNEQFF
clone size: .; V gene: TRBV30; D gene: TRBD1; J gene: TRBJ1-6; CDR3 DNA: TGTGCCTGGAGACCTAACAGGGGTAATTCACCCCTCCACTTT; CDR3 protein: CAWRPNRGNSPLHF